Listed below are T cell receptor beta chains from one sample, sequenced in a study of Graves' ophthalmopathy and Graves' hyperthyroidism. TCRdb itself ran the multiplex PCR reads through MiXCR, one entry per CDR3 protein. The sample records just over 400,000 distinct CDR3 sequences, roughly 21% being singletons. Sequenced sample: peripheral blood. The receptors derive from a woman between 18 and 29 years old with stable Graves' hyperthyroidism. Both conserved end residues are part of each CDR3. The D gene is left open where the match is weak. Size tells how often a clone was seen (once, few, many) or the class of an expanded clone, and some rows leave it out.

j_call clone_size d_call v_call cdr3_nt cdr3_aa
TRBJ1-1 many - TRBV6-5 TGTGCCAGCAGTTACTCCCTGATGTATGTCCCGTCAGCTGAAGCTTTCTTT CASSYSLMYVPSAEAFF
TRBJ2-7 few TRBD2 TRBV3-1 TGTGCCAGCAGCCAAGTGGCTAGCGGAAGCTCCTACGAGCAGTACTTC CASSQVASGSSYEQYF
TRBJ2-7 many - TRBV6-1 TGTGCCAGCAGTCCCGGGACTCCGCTTTCCCACGAGCAGTACTTC CASSPGTPLSHEQYF
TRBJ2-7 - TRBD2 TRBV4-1 TGCGCCAGCAGCCAACGGATAGCGGGAGAGATTTACGAGCAGTACTTC CASSQRIAGEIYEQYF
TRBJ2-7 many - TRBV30 TGTGCCTGGAGCCTAGGTCGCTACGAGCAGTACTTC CAWSLGRYEQYF
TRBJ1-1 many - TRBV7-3 TGTGCCAGCAGCGACGGTGGCACTGAAGCTTTCTTT CASSDGGTEAFF
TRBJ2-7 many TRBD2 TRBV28 TGTGCCAGCATTGAGGGGACTAGCGGGAACGAGCAGTACTTC CASIEGTSGNEQYF
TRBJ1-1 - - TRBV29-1 TGCAGCGTGGCCGGGTCTGAAGCTTTCTTT CSVAGSEAFF
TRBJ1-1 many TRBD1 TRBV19 TGTGCCACCAAACAGGGGGGGAACACTGAAGCTTTCTTT CATKQGGNTEAFF
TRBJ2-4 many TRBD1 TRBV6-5 TGTGCCAGCAGTTACGACAGGGCGGACATTCAGTACTTC CASSYDRADIQYF
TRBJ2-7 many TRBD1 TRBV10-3 TGTGCCATCAGTGAGTTTCACCCCGGGACAGCATACGAGCAGTACTTC CAISEFHPGTAYEQYF
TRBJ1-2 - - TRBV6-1 TGTGCCAGCAGGGTAGTGGAAGGCTACACCTTC CASRVVEGYTF
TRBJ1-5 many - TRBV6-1 TGTGCCAGCAGTCAGAATAGAGGCAATCAGCCCCAGCATTTT CASSQNRGNQPQHF
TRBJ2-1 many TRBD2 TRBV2 TGTGCCAGCAGTGAGTTAGCGGGAGGTAACAATGAGCAGTTCTTC CASSELAGGNNEQFF
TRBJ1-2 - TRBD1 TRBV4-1 TGCGCCAGCAGCCAAGTATCCTTTGCAGGGGGGTTCGGCGGCTACACCTTC CASSQVSFAGGFGGYTF
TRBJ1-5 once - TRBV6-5 TGTGCCAGCAGTTACAGGCAGACAAAAGATAGCAATCAGCCCCAGCATTTT CASSYRQTKDSNQPQHF
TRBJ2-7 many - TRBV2 TGTGCCAGCAGGATAGGTGCCTACGAGCAGTACTTC CASRIGAYEQYF
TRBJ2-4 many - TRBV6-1 TGTGCCAGCAGGGTAGAAAACATTCAGTACTTC CASRVENIQYF
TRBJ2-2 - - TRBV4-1 TGCGCCAGCAGCCAAGAAAGCCCCAGGGCCGGGGAGCTGTTTTTT CASSQESPRAGELFF
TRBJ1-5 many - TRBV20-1 TGCAGTGCTAGCATGGCGTACAATCAGCCCCAGCATTTT CSASMAYNQPQHF
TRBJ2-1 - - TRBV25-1 TGTGCCAGCAGTGATACTCCCGGGATTCGCGGCTCCTACAATGAGAAGTTCTTC CASSDTPGIRGSYNEKFF
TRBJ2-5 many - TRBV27 TGTGCCAGCAGTTTAGGGACACTTACGGGCGAGACCCAGTACTTC CASSLGTLTGETQYF
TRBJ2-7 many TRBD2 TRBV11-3 TGTGCCAGCAGCTTAGATAGGGCTAGCGGTTCCTACGAGCAGTACTTC CASSLDRASGSYEQYF